This T cell receptor (beta chain) comes out of a study of blood T cells in healthy people across ages. For the second PCR, which ran for about 7 to 11 cycles, a sample-barcoded 5' primer and a J-beta primer mix were used. With 12 random nucleotides, a template-switch adaptor tagged each individual cDNA molecule. TCRdb itself ran the 5' RACE reads through MiXCR, one entry per CDR3 protein. The repertoire holds 760,000 or so distinct CDR3 sequences, roughly 25% seen once, with roughly 9% in the top ten. Staff drew around 10 milliliters of peripheral blood from each donor. Samples each yielded at least 5.5 micrograms of total RNA. This CDR3 is 14 amino acids long. Germline V gives CDR1 KGHSH, CDR2 LQKENI. J gave up 5 bases and V 3 bases, and 2 bases lay outside the gene matches. The same data also contributed to another study, on T cells of mothers and their children. Turning to that study: Second-round PCR products received sample barcodes and 2-4 random nucleotides from the M1S primer.

The receptor comes from a boy younger than 18 in good health. Sequencing used blood. The chain joins TRBV18 to TRBJ2-1, with TRBD2 identical over 9 bases. The CDR3 bases are TGTGCCAGCTCACCGGCTAGCGGGAACAATGAGCAGTTCTTC. Its translation is CASSPASGNNEQFF.